This entry lists 13 T cell receptor beta chains sequenced from one sample in a study of blood T cell repertoires in COVID-19. The data were produced by immunoSEQ multiplex PCR, yet TCRdb's version contains in-frame clones alone and is incomplete. The sample includes about 220,000 clones, about 90% seen only once; the top ten take roughly 15%. Input material: PBMCs or T cells enriched from blood (not recorded which). Receptors originate from a man aged 30 to 45 who had been exposed to COVID-19.

The CDR3 nucleotides are TGCGCCAGCAGCCACCGTGCAGGGAACACTGAAGCTTTCTTT. This gives the protein CASSHRAGNTEAFF. This chain links TRBV4-1 with TRBJ1-1; no firm D call. V gave up 3 bases and J gave up 1 base, with 9 bases separating them. The CDR3 covers 14 residues. Looked up from germline, CDR1 is MGHRA and CDR2 is YSYEKL.

This clone has a single count. The chain joins TRBV29-1 to TRBJ1-1; D is uncertain. V lost 7 bases and J 0 bases, leaving 9 bases between the germline ends. From germline, CDR1 is SQVTM and CDR2 ANQGSEA. The CDR3 is made up of 12 amino acids. CDR3 sequence reads: CSAYVLNTEAFF. The DNA of the CDR3 is TGCAGCGCCTACGTGTTGAACACTGAAGCTTTCTTT. Looking up the rest from reference TRBV29-1 and TRBJ1-1 gives the full variable domain: SAVISQKPSRDICQRGTSLTIQCQVDSQVTMMFWYRQQPGQSLTLIATANQGSEATYESGFVIDKFPISRPNLTFSTLTVSNMSPEDSSIYLCSAYVLNTEAFFGQGTRLTVV.

The J gene is TRBJ1-6, the V gene TRBV6-5, with a possible D match to TRBD1 (6 bases). The germline V gene encodes CDR1 MNHEY and CDR2 SVGAGI. The CDR3 has 14 residues. Trimming removed 5 bases from V and 9 bases from J, with 14 bases in between. CDR3 sequence (DNA): TGTGCCAGCAGTCCCTCAGGGGAGGGTTCACCCCTCCACTTT. Its protein product is CASSPSGEGSPLHF.

V gene TRBV6-1 combines with J gene TRBJ1-5; D not certain. CDR1 is MNHNS, CDR2 SASEGT, per germline. V was shortened by 1 base and J by 3 bases, with 7 bases between the two germline ends. CDR3 size: 14 residues. CDR3 region: CASSEGVINQPQHF. DNA for the CDR3: TGTGCCAGCAGTGAAGGAGTAATCAATCAGCCCCAGCATTTT.

The chain employs TRBV9 and TRBJ2-1, with 11 nucleotides matching TRBD2. The V segment lost 0 bases and the J segment 8 bases; nucleotides outside the gene matches: 7. The CDR3 sequence is 16 residues long. Looked up from germline, CDR1 is SGDLS and CDR2 is YYNGEE. CDR3 DNA: TGTGCCAGCAGCGTAGTTATAGCGGGGGGGCAGGATGAGCAGTTCTTC. Protein: CASSVVIAGGQDEQFF.

The CDR3 reads CASSSPLRQPEAFF. For the CDR3, the DNA is TGTGCCAGCAGTAGCCCCCTGAGACAGCCTGAAGCTTTCTTT. V usage is TRBV27 and J usage is TRBJ1-1; TRBD1 is a possible D gene (5 bases). This CDR3 contains 14 residues. Trimming shortened V by 5 bases and J by 6 bases, and 16 bases separated the two germline ends. Germline lookup yields CDR1 MNHEY and CDR2 SMNVEV (reference sequence).

V and J are TRBV14 and TRBJ2-7, with D tentatively TRBD2 (6 bases). Germline CDR1 is SGHDN and CDR2 is FVKESK. This CDR3 contains 14 residues. Trimming left V 4 bases short and J 1 base short, with 11 bases between. The CDR3 loop reads CASSPGRGSYEQYF. Written as DNA, the CDR3 is TGTGCCAGCAGCCCCGGCCGGGGGTCCTACGAGCAGTACTTC.

CDR3 sequence (DNA): TGCGCCAGCAGCTTCCAGACTAGCGGGGGGTTCAGCTCCTACAATGAGCAGTTCTTC. Protein sequence: CASSFQTSGGFSSYNEQFF. The chain uses TRBV5-1 and TRBJ2-1, with TRBD2 matching over 13 bases. The CDR3 has 19 amino acids. The J segment lost 0 bases and the V segment lost 2 bases, leaving 8 bases of the junction unmatched. Germline V lookup: CDR1 SGHRS, CDR2 YFSETQ.

The chain has TRBV3-1 (or the pseudogene TRBV3-2) and TRBJ1-1, with D uncertain. The length of the CDR3 is 16 residues. Germline CDR1 reads LGHDT; CDR2 reads YNNKEL (reference sequence). V lost 1 base to trimming and J lost 0 bases, with 12 bases between them. The CDR3 reads CASSQGIQLVNTEAFF. For the CDR3, the DNA is TGTGCCAGCAGCCAAGGTATTCAATTAGTGAACACTGAAGCTTTCTTT.

The chain links TRBV7-2 to TRBJ2-1; D perhaps matches TRBD1 (5 bases). The V gene's germline CDR1 is SGHTA and CDR2 FQGNSA. The CDR3 has 15 residues. V lost 5 bases and J 5 bases, leaving 16 bases between the germline ends. CDR3 residues: CASSPSLGDHNEQFF. The CDR3 nucleotides read TGTGCCAGCAGCCCCTCCCTAGGGGATCACAATGAGCAGTTCTTC. The full variable domain, rest sourced from reference TRBV7-2 and TRBJ2-1, is GAGVSQSPSNKVTEKGKDVELRCDPISGHTALYWYRQSLGQGLEFLIYFQGNSAPDKSGLPSDRFSAERTGGSVSTLTIQRTQQEDSAVYLCASSPSLGDHNEQFFGPGTRLTVL.

The chain has TRBV27 and TRBJ2-3, with 8 bases lining up with TRBD2. The CDR3 is 20 residues long. Per germline, CDR1 MNHEY and CDR2 SMNVEV (reference sequence). The junction had 20 bases not matched to a gene; V was cut back by 0 bases and J by 6 bases. The CDR3 coding sequence is TGTGCCAGCAGTTTATCGAACTCTCCCAGCGGAATAGCGGGGTTGGATACGCAGTATTTT. Amino acid sequence: CASSLSNSPSGIAGLDTQYF.

This clone occurred once. The V gene is TRBV12-3 or TRBV12-4, the J gene TRBJ1-6; D is unresolved. The CDR3 has 13 amino acids. V dropped 4 bases and J dropped 13 bases, with 14 bases sitting between them. The CDR3 DNA follows: TGTGCCAGCAGTTCCCCCCCGGGAGGTCCCCTCCACTTT. Amino acid sequence: CASSSPPGGPLHF.

The CDR3 region has the DNA TGTGCCAGTAAGGCGGGGGGGTCTGGGGCCAACGTCCTGACTTTC. This codes for CASKAGGSGANVLTF. This rearrangement joins TRBV19 to TRBJ2-6; TRBD2 aligns across 9 bases. The CDR3 consists of 15 residues. Trimming cost V 7 bases and J 1 base; bases outside gene matches: 2. Germline CDR1 is LNHDA and CDR2 is SQIVND (reference sequence).